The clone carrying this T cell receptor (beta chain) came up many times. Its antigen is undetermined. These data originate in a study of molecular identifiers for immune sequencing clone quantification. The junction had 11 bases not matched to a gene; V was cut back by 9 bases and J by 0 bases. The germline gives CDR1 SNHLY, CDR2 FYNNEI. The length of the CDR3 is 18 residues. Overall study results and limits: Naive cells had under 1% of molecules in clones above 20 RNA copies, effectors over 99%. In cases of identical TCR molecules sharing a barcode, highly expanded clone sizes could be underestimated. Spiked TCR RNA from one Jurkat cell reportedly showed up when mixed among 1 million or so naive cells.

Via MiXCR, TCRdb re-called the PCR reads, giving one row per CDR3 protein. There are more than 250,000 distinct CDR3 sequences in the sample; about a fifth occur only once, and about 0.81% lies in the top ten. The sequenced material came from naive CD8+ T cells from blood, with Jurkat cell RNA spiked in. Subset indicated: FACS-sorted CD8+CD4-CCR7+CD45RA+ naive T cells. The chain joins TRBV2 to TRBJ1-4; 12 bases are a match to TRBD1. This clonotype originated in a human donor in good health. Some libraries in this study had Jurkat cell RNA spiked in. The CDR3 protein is CARTRDRGPVSTNEKLFF. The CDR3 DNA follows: TGTGCCAGGACCCGGGACAGGGGGCCCGTTTCAACTAATGAAAAACTGTTTTTT.